The clone carrying this T cell receptor (beta chain) was picked up a small number of times. Trimming took 2 bases from V and 2 from J, leaving 16 bases between them. The CDR3 is 16 amino acids. Per germline, CDR1 MNHEY and CDR2 SVGAGI. This sample is drawn from a study of blood T cell repertoires in COVID-19. Study background: T cells, B-cell-depleted T cells, or PBMCs provided the cDNA or gDNA that served as material.

This table comes from immunoSEQ multiplex PCR, and its TCRdb copy is limited to in-frame clones, with some not included. The data hold a few hundred thousand clones, with more than 70% observed a single time. Clinical history reported by participants formed the basis on which cohorts were assigned. This clonotype originated in a woman aged 25 to 39 who had been exposed to COVID-19. The sample comprised PBMCs or T cells enriched from blood (not recorded which). The chain employs TRBV6-5 and TRBJ2-7; a weak D match, TRBD1 (8 bases). The CDR3 protein is CASSYPTQGGPYEQYF. The CDR3 DNA reads TGTGCCAGCAGTTACCCCACACAGGGGGGGCCCTACGAGCAGTACTTC.